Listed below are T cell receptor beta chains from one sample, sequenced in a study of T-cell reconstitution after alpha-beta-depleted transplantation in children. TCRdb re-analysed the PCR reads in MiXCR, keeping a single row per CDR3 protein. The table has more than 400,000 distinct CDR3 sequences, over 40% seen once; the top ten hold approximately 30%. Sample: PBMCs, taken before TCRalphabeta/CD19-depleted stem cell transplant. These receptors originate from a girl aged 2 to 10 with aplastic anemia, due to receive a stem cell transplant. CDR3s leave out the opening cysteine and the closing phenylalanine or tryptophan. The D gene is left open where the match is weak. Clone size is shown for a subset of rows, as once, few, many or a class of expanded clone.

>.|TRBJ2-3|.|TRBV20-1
SASPQPTDTQY
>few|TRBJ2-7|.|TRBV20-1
SARDSRGPYEQY
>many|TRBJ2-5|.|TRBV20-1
SARSSETQY
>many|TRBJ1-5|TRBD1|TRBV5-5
ASSGTGHNQPQH
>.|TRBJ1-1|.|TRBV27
ATSGGPRNLAF
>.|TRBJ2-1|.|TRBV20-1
SAGQGLTYNEQF
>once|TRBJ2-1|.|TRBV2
ASSEVAATYNEQF
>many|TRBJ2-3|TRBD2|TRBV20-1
SAKVAGATDTQY
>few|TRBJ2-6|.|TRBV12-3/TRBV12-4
ASSFKGYGANVLT
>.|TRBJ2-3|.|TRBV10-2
ASSRLLGSTDTQY
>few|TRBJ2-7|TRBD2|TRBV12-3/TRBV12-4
ASSERLAGVGEQY
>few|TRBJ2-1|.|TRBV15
ATSSEEAVQYNEQF
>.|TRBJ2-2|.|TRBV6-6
ASSSTGTGELL
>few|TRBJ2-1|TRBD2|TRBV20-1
SGGLASYNEQF
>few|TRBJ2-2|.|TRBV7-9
ASSPPGLNTGELF
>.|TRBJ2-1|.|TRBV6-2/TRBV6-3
ASRIAGGASYNEQF
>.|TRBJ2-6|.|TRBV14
ASTRKSGPSSGANVLT
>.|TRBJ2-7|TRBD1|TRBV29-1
SVEVPGGSYEQY
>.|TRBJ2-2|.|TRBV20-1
SAPRTGELF
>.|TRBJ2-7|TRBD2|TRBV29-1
SVAQLAEPYEQY
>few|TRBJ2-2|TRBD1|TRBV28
ASRVQGANTGELF
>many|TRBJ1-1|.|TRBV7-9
ASSLAEGSAF
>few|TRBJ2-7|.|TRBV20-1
SASVDRAPLYEQY
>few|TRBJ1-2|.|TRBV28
ASSFQNYGYT
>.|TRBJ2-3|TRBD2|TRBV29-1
SVTSGYTDTQY
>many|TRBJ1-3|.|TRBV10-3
ATLKGGTGNTIY
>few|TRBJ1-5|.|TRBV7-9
ASSLAARPQH